The sample holds many counts of the clone carrying this T cell receptor beta chain. The antigen is undetermined. Trimming at V came to 6 bases and at J to 6 bases, leaving 12 bases not matched to a gene. CDR3 length equals 15 residues. Germline CDR1 is SQVTM and CDR2 is ANQGSEA. Using its own MiXCR run on the multiplex PCR reads, TCRdb lists one record per CDR3 protein. The repertoire consists of more than 15,000 distinct CDR3 sequences, with less than 75% occurring once and the leading ten covering about 20%. The sample originates from a study of breast tumors, draining lymph nodes, adjacent tissues. The study, taken as a whole, reports: Tumors had less TCR diversity than lymph nodes, more than nontumor tissue.

V is TRBV29-1 and J is TRBJ2-2; 8 bases are a match to TRBD2. The sequenced sample was tumor-adjacent breast tissue. This receptor was identified in a female donor with breast cancer. Some clones in this sample may be carry-over from other donors' samples. DNA for the CDR3: TGCAGCGTGCCGGGGGGGGGGCATAGGGCCGGGGAGCTGTTTTTT. This translates into CSVPGGGHRAGELFF.